A single sample is the source of the 20 T cell receptor beta chains below, sequenced in a study of blood T cell repertoires in COVID-19. Assay: immunoSEQ multiplex PCR; the TCRdb copy retains only in-frame clones and omits some. The repertoire holds 150,000 to 200,000 clones, with about 83% as singletons. Sequences were obtained from peripheral blood. Every receptor here comes from a human donor in a cohort sampled during active COVID-19.

V and J are TRBV4-3 and TRBJ2-2, with unresolved D. This CDR3 has 15 residues. From germline, CDR1 is LGHNA and CDR2 YSLEER. Trimming took 0 bases from V and 4 from J, leaving 9 bases between them. Here the CDR3 reads CASSQDSTGTGELFF. The DNA of the CDR3 is TGCGCCAGCAGCCAAGATTCAACGGGCACCGGGGAGCTGTTTTTT.

The V call is TRBV29-1, the J call TRBJ1-2; 7 bases are shared with TRBD1. From germline, CDR1 is SQVTM and CDR2 ANQGSEA. The CDR3 is 15 amino acids. V shed 5 bases, J shed 0 bases, and the junction held 9 bases outside the gene matches. CDR3 DNA sequence: TGCAGCGTTTCTTACGGGACAGACGCTAACTATGGCTACACCTTC. Its translation is CSVSYGTDANYGYTF.

This chain uses TRBV5-1 with TRBJ2-3, with 7 bases identical to TRBD1. This CDR3 has 15 residues. V lost 0 bases and J lost 0; bases outside the gene matches: 1. Germline CDR1 is SGHRS and CDR2 is YFSETQ. The CDR3 bases are TGCGCCAGCAGCTTGGTGGGACAGAGCACAGATACGCAGTATTTT. It codes for CASSLVGQSTDTQYF. Full variable domain (remainder filled in from reference TRBV5-1 and TRBJ2-3): KAGVTQTPRYLIKTRGQQVTLSCSPISGHRSVSWYQQTPGQGLQFLFEYFSETQRNKGNFPGRFSGRQFSNSRSEMNVSTLELGDSALYLCASSLVGQSTDTQYFGPGTRLTVL.

This clone was detected only a few times. V is TRBV19 and J is TRBJ2-2; tentative D call: TRBD2 (6 bases). The length of the CDR3 is 14 residues. Germline-derived CDR1 and CDR2 are LNHDA and SQIVND (reference sequence). The V end lost 5 bases, the J end lost 6 bases, and 13 bases lay between the germline ends. As DNA, the CDR3 is TGTGCCAGTAGTGCGGGGTGGGGATCCGGGGAGCTGTTTTTT. The encoded protein is CASSAGWGSGELFF.

The chain carries TRBV27 and TRBJ2-7; the match to TRBD2 covers 12 bases. Trimming at V came to 5 bases and at J to 2 bases, leaving 4 bases not matched to a gene. Germline V gene lookup returns CDR1 MNHEY and CDR2 SMNVEV (reference sequence). This CDR3 is built from 15 residues. Written as DNA, the CDR3 is TGTGCCAGCAGTGTGACTAGCGGGAGTGCCTACGAGCAGTACTTC. Protein product: CASSVTSGSAYEQYF.

The chain joins TRBV11-3 to TRBJ2-7; D is perhaps TRBD1 (6 bases). V shed 1 base and J shed 8 bases, with 9 bases lying between them. CDR3 size: 12 residues. Looked up from germline, CDR1 is SGHNT and CDR2 is YENEEA. The CDR3 loop is CASSLVQGQQYF. DNA for the CDR3: TGTGCCAGCAGCTTAGTCCAGGGGCAGCAGTACTTC.

This chain uses TRBV6-2 or TRBV6-3 with TRBJ2-3, with 14 nucleotides matching TRBD2. The trim removed 0 bases at V and 4 bases at J, leaving 0 bases unmatched. Per the germline V gene, CDR1 is MNHEY and CDR2 is SVGEGT. CDR3 size: 16 residues. The CDR3 loop is CASSYSGLAGADTQYF. Here the CDR3 DNA reads TGTGCCAGCAGTTACTCGGGACTAGCGGGGGCAGATACGCAGTATTTT.

This clone has a handful of counts. The chain carries TRBV5-1 and TRBJ2-7; 7 bases line up with TRBD1. The germline CDR1 and CDR2 sequences are SGHRS and YFSETQ. This CDR3 has 14 amino acids. The J segment lost 2 bases and the V segment lost 3 bases, leaving 5 bases of the junction unmatched. The CDR3: CASSSPGTAYEQYF. The CDR3 nucleotides are TGCGCCAGCAGCTCGCCCGGGACAGCCTACGAGCAGTACTTC.

V is TRBV7-9 and J is TRBJ1-2, with 9 bases that match TRBD1. The CDR3 is 13 residues long. Germline loops: CDR1 SEHNR, CDR2 FQNEAQ (reference sequence). The V segment lost 5 bases and the J segment 8 bases; nucleotides outside the gene matches: 6. In nucleotides, the CDR3 is TGTGCCAGCAGCCTACGACAGGGGGAAGGCTACACCTTC. This gives the protein CASSLRQGEGYTF. Using reference TRBV7-9 and TRBJ1-2 for the parts outside the CDR3, the full variable domain is DTGVSQNPRHKITKRGQNVTFRCDPISEHNRLYWYRQTLGQGPEFLTYFQNEAQLEKSRLLSDRFSAERPKGSFSTLEIQRTEQGDSAMYLCASSLRQGEGYTFGSGTRLTVV.

This clone was recorded only once. V and J are TRBV10-1 and TRBJ1-3; the D is unclear. Between the trimmed V and J ends, which lost 0 bases and 0 bases, there was a span of 6 bases. Germline CDR1 is WNHNN and CDR2 is SYGVQD (reference sequence). This CDR3 spans 15 amino acids. CDR3 bases: TGCGCCAGCAGTGAGTCTAGAAGCTCTGGAAACACCATATATTTT. Protein sequence: CASSESRSSGNTIYF.

This sequence joins TRBV6-1 and TRBJ2-7; the match to TRBD2 covers 8 bases. V dropped 0 bases and J dropped 2; count of bases not matched to a gene: 3. Germline V gene data show CDR1 as MNHNS and CDR2 as SASEGT. The CDR3 extends over 15 amino acids. CDR3 nucleotide sequence: TGTGCCAGCAGTGAAGCTGGTAGCGGGGCCTACGAGCAGTACTTC. As protein: CASSEAGSGAYEQYF.

V usage is TRBV19 and J usage is TRBJ2-1; possible D gene TRBD2, 5 bases. Germline-derived CDR1 and CDR2 are LNHDA and SQIVND (reference sequence). The CDR3 contains 14 residues. With 5 bases removed from V and 2 bases from J, the gap between germline ends came to 10 bases. In nucleotides, the CDR3 is TGTGCCAGTAGTCCCGGAGGTCCCTACAATGAGCAGTTCTTC. It encodes CASSPGGPYNEQFF.

This chain's CDR3 is CAISERAGDRGRHEQYF. For the CDR3, the DNA is TGTGCCATCAGTGAGAGAGCGGGGGACAGGGGGCGGCACGAGCAGTACTTC. The chain combines TRBV10-3 with TRBJ2-7; 12 bases map to TRBD1. The length of the CDR3 is 17 residues. The J segment lost 5 bases and the V segment lost 2 bases, leaving 10 bases of the junction unmatched. The V gene's germline CDR1 is ENHRY and CDR2 SYGVKD.

The V call is TRBV19, the J call TRBJ1-5; TRBD1 matches at 10 bases. CDR1 and CDR2 (germline): LNHDA, SQIVND (reference sequence). The V and J ends lost 8 bases and 4 bases, in that order; junction bases with no gene match: 2. The CDR3 length is 13 residues. CDR3 protein: CASDRGRNQPQHF. Written as DNA, the CDR3 is TGTGCCAGTGACAGGGGGCGGAATCAGCCCCAGCATTTT.

V and J are TRBV27 and TRBJ2-6; tentative D call: TRBD2 (6 bases). This CDR3 is 14 amino acids long. Trimming shortened V by 7 bases and J by 1 base, and 8 bases separated the two germline ends. Per germline, CDR1 MNHEY and CDR2 SMNVEV (reference sequence). The CDR3 region is CASTGTSGANVLTF. In DNA form, the CDR3 reads TGTGCCAGCACAGGGACTTCTGGGGCCAACGTCCTGACTTTC.

The V and J genes are TRBV19 and TRBJ1-2; 10 bases line up with TRBD1. After removal of 6 bases from V and 4 bases from J, the junction contained 8 bases not matched to a gene. CDR1 and CDR2 (germline): LNHDA, SQIVND (reference sequence). The CDR3 length is 15 residues. Here the CDR3 DNA reads TGTGCCAGTAGGGTCTCGACAGGGGGCTTCTATGGCTACACCTTC. Encoded protein: CASRVSTGGFYGYTF.

V is TRBV29-1 and J is TRBJ2-1; the match to TRBD2 covers 11 bases. This CDR3 spans 15 amino acids. J gave up 4 bases and V 5 bases, and 7 bases lay outside the gene matches. CDR1 SQVTM and CDR2 ANQGSEA come from the germline V gene. CDR3 amino acids: CSVLPGTSGYNEQFF. The CDR3 DNA reads as TGCAGCGTTCTCCCCGGGACTAGCGGATACAATGAGCAGTTCTTC.

V is TRBV19 and J is TRBJ2-7; a weak D match, TRBD1 (6 bases). CDR1 LNHDA and CDR2 SQIVND come from the germline V gene (reference sequence). The CDR3 loop spans 17 amino acids. V was cut by 1 base and J by 1 base, with 17 bases left in between. The CDR3 reads CASSIGYRAVMSYEQYF. CDR3 DNA: TGTGCCAGTAGTATAGGTTACAGGGCGGTAATGTCCTACGAGCAGTACTTC.

This chain uses TRBV12-3 or TRBV12-4 with TRBJ1-1; D is undetermined. The ends were cut back, 7 bases at V and 5 bases at J, with 11 bases in the middle. This CDR3 is 12 amino acids long. CDR3 sequence reads: CASTRPGTEAFF. The CDR3 region has the DNA TGTGCCAGCACTCGCCCCGGTACTGAAGCTTTCTTT.

V usage is TRBV5-1 and J usage is TRBJ2-1; no clear D gene. From germline, CDR1 is SGHRS and CDR2 YFSETQ. With 0 bases removed from V and 0 bases from J, the gap between germline ends came to 4 bases. The CDR3 is 14 residues long. The DNA of the CDR3 is TGCGCCAGCAGCTTGGACAACTCCTACAATGAGCAGTTCTTC. Residues: CASSLDNSYNEQFF.